Below are 9 T cell receptor beta chains sequenced from a single sample in a study of shared clonotypes between healthy human individuals. Assay: immunoSEQ multiplex PCR; the TCRdb copy retains only in-frame clones and omits some. The sample includes roughly 1,000,000 clones, 78% seen only once; the top ten take 0.6% to 0.7%. Sequencing used memory CD4+ T cells from PBMCs. Described subset: CD45RA-negative fraction. Receptors were obtained from a man younger than 30 in good health. Some clones in this sample may be carry-over from other donors' samples.

The rearrangement links TRBV7-7 to TRBJ2-1; D is unclear. Trimming cost V 5 bases and J 9 bases, with 14 bases left between them. The germline CDR1 and CDR2 sequences are SSHAT and FNYEAQ (reference sequence). The CDR3 length is 13 residues. As DNA, the CDR3 is TGTGCCAGCAGCCTCTCTGGGCCCGGTGAGCAGTTCTTC. This gives the protein CASSLSGPGEQFF.

The count of this clone is one. Other DNA sequences in this sample translate to the same CDR3. The CDR3 sequence: CASSLGTAYNEQFF. CDR3 DNA sequence: TGTGCCAGCAGCCTCGGGACAGCTTACAATGAGCAGTTCTTC. The chain has TRBV7-2 and TRBJ2-1; 7 bases agree with TRBD1. Germline V CDR1 and CDR2: SGHTA, FQGNSA. The CDR3 contains 14 residues. J lost 4 bases, V lost 5 bases, and 5 bases had no gene match.

J is TRBJ2-5 and V is TRBV7-2; 7 bases match TRBD1. The CDR3 totals 15 residues. Germline CDR1 SGHTA, CDR2 FQGNSA. V was clipped by 5 bases and J by 5 bases; unmatched bases: 11. The CDR3 DNA reads TGTGCCAGCAGCCCACAGACAGGGTCGGGCGAGACCCAGTACTTC. Amino acids: CASSPQTGSGETQYF.

This clone was counted once. The V and J genes are TRBV11-1 and TRBJ2-5; 9 bases fit TRBD2. The V segment lost 3 bases and the J segment 2 bases; nucleotides outside the gene matches: 7. From germline, CDR1 is SGHAT and CDR2 FQDESV (reference sequence). The CDR3 loop spans 16 amino acids. The CDR3 loop reads CASSFGAGGSQETQYF. The CDR3 nucleotides are TGTGCCAGCAGCTTTGGAGCGGGAGGCTCTCAAGAGACCCAGTACTTC.

This chain uses TRBV9 with TRBJ2-3, with 7 positions matching TRBD1. The CDR3 loop spans 15 amino acids. Per germline, CDR1 SGDLS and CDR2 YYNGEE. V was clipped by 4 bases and J by 2 bases; unmatched bases: 7. The CDR3 DNA reads TGTGCCAGCAGCCCGGGACAGCAGTTCACAGATACGCAGTATTTT. Translation: CASSPGQQFTDTQYF.

The genes are TRBV5-1 and TRBJ1-1; tentatively, D is TRBD1 (6 bases). Germline CDR1 is SGHRS and CDR2 is YFSETQ. The CDR3 covers 14 residues. The V and J ends lost 4 bases and 4 bases respectively, with 14 bases between them. The CDR3 loop reads CASSLDRTTTEAFF. The DNA for the CDR3 is TGCGCCAGCAGCCTCGACAGGACGACCACTGAAGCTTTCTTT. The whole variable domain, filled in from reference TRBV5-1 and TRBJ1-1, reads KAGVTQTPRYLIKTRGQQVTLSCSPISGHRSVSWYQQTPGQGLQFLFEYFSETQRNKGNFPGRFSGRQFSNSRSEMNVSTLELGDSALYLCASSLDRTTTEAFFGQGTRLTVV.

The chain links TRBV5-1 to TRBJ1-2; a possible D gene is TRBD1 (6 bases). V gave up 0 bases and J gave up 7 bases, with 13 bases separating them. There are 14 residues in the CDR3. CDR1 is SGHRS, CDR2 YFSETQ, per germline. The CDR3 is CASSLARGASGYTF. The CDR3 DNA is TGCGCCAGCAGCTTGGCCCGGGGGGCCAGTGGCTACACCTTC.

V gene TRBV7-8 combines with J gene TRBJ2-3; D may correspond to TRBD1 or TRBD2 (6 bases each). The CDR3 loop spans 14 amino acids. Deletions cut 5 bases from V and 0 bases from J, with 9 bases between. The germline V gene has CDR1 SGHVS and CDR2 FQNEAQ. The CDR3 DNA reads as TGTGCCAGCAGCCCGGGGGCTAGCACAGATACGCAGTATTTT. The encoded protein is CASSPGASTDTQYF.

For the CDR3, the DNA is TGTGCCAGCACCCCCGGCCGTCGGGGAGGCTACACCTTC. Translated, it gives CASTPGRRGGYTF. J is TRBJ1-2 and V is TRBV2; D ambiguous. The V gene's germline CDR1 is SNHLY and CDR2 FYNNEI. This CDR3 contains 13 residues. Trimming took off 7 bases at V and 8 bases at J, with 17 bases between the two ends.